This T cell receptor beta chain derives from a study of T cell responses to AZD1222 COVID-19 vaccine. Study-wide background: Second-dose intervals near 4 or 12 weeks were combined.

The repertoire was sequenced with immunoSEQ multiplex PCR; TCRdb's copy has only in-frame clones and lacks some. The data show roughly 140,000 clones, about 93% seen once. Looked up from germline, CDR1 is LNHDA and CDR2 is SQIVND (reference sequence). The CDR3 is 14 amino acids. V was clipped by 6 bases and J by 2 bases; unmatched bases: 5. Broader study findings: Spike-specific TCR depth and breadth grew after two AZD1222 doses. CD4 TCRs covered the whole spike, strongest at regions 160-218 and 743-854.

Comments on this clone: Its specificity is unknown.

The genes are TRBV19 and TRBJ2-7; TRBD1 matches 9 bases. The sample was peripheral blood, taken on day 0 of AZD1222 vaccination. The sequence was collected from an adult in good health. The CDR3 loop reads CASSGTGYTYEQYF. CDR3 bases: TGTGCCAGTAGCGGGACAGGGTATACCTACGAGCAGTACTTC.